Reported below is one T cell receptor (beta chain). Its antigen is not identified. This entry is derived from a study of Ad26.COV2.S vaccination and SARS-CoV-2 variants. Study information: Within the COV1001 Ad26.COV2.S trial arm, the donor was enrolled. Regarding the study as a whole: Total responses of T cells may have been underestimated by the analyses of TCR breadth and depth.

Clones were sequenced by immunoSEQ multiplex PCR, and TCRdb holds only the in-frame ones, with some missing. The data contain about 350,000 clones, about 85% of them singletons. The CDR3 loop spans 15 amino acids. With V trimmed by 2 bases and J by 1 base, 2 bases remained unmatched. Germline V lookup: CDR1 WNHNN, CDR2 SYGVQD (reference sequence). The treatment was: some 19 received Ad26.COV2.S at low or high dose, single or two shots; roughly five received placebo; per-sample allocation not given. Following the first vaccine or placebo injection, samples were taken on day 63. The clonotype was recovered from a person between 18 and 65 years old who received the Ad26.COV2.S COVID-19 vaccine or a placebo. The sequenced sample was peripheral blood, obtained in a trial of Ad26.COV2.S vaccine versus placebo. The chain employs TRBV10-1 and TRBJ2-7; TRBD2 agrees at 10 bases. The CDR3 nucleotides read TGCGCCAGCAGTGAGCTAGCGGGAGTATCCTACGAGCAGTACTTC. Amino acid sequence: CASSELAGVSYEQYF.